Presented here are 26 T cell receptor beta chains from one specimen sequenced in a study of CD8+ T cells in alopecia areata. Reverse transcription of extracted RNA yielded cDNA, which provided the sequencing template. The repertoire was sequenced with immunoSEQ multiplex PCR; TCRdb's copy has only in-frame clones and lacks some. The repertoire holds about 150,000 clones, with about 50% as singletons. Sequenced here: CD8+ T cells sorted from blood, sampled at week 0. These receptor sequences come from a human donor with alopecia areata.

This chain uses TRBV9 with TRBJ1-6; D call uncertain. This CDR3 is built from 14 residues. Trimming shortened V by 3 bases and J by 0 bases, and 4 bases separated the two germline ends. Per germline, CDR1 SGDLS and CDR2 YYNGEE. The CDR3 nucleotides are TGTGCCAGCAGCGGAGGCTCCTATAATTCACCCCTCCACTTT. It translates to CASSGGSYNSPLHF.

This clone turned up a few times. The chain links TRBV30 to TRBJ1-2; 9 nucleotides align to TRBD1. CDR3 length: 19 residues. Germline CDR1 GTSNPN, CDR2 SVGIG (reference sequence). With V trimmed by 1 base and J by 5 bases, 20 bases remained unmatched. Here the CDR3 reads CAWSGFTGGDSREGYGYTF. The CDR3 DNA is TGTGCCTGGAGTGGGTTCACAGGGGGCGACTCCAGGGAGGGGTATGGCTACACCTTC.

The chain recombines TRBV2 with TRBJ2-7, with 7 bases identical to TRBD2. J lost 1 base, V lost 7 bases, and 4 bases had no gene match. Germline lookup yields CDR1 SNHLY and CDR2 FYNNEI. The CDR3 totals 13 residues. The CDR3 DNA sequence: TGTGCCAGCACCGCGGGGGATTCCTACGAGCAGTACTTC. Translation: CASTAGDSYEQYF. The full variable domain, completed using reference TRBV2 and TRBJ2-7, is EPEVTQTPSHQVTQMGQEVILRCVPISNHLYFYWYRQILGQKVEFLVSFYNNEISEKSEIFDDQFSVERPDGSNFTLKIRSTKLEDSAMYFCASTAGDSYEQYFGPGTRLTVT.

Regarding this clone: The sample has other DNA sequences that encode this CDR3 too. The rearrangement links TRBV30 to TRBJ2-7; D is tentatively TRBD1 or TRBD2 (5 bases each). Looked up from germline, CDR1 is GTSNPN and CDR2 is SVGIG (reference sequence). The CDR3 is 14 amino acids. V was trimmed by 2 bases and J by 2 bases, leaving 13 bases between them. CDR3 bases: TGTGCCTGGAGTCCCGGGACCGGCGCCTACGAGCAGTACTTC. This translates into CAWSPGTGAYEQYF. The variable domain in full, completed from reference TRBV30 and TRBJ2-7, reads SQTIHQWPATLVQPVGSPLSLECTVEGTSNPNLYWYRQAAGRGLQLLFYSVGIGQISSEVPQNLSASRPQDRQFILSSKKLLLSDSGFYLCAWSPGTGAYEQYFGPGTRLTVT.

This rearrangement joins TRBV2 to TRBJ1-5; D gene unclear. V was trimmed by 2 bases and J by 5 bases, leaving 7 bases between them. Per germline, CDR1 SNHLY and CDR2 FYNNEI. This CDR3 contains 13 residues. The CDR3 is CASSEWEDQPQHF. The CDR3 nucleotides are TGTGCCAGCAGTGAATGGGAAGATCAGCCCCAGCATTTT.

The chain couples TRBV29-1 to TRBJ2-5; 9 bases match TRBD2. V lost 4 bases and J lost 1; bases outside the gene matches: 7. This CDR3 region has 15 residues. The germline V gene encodes CDR1 SQVTM and CDR2 ANQGSEA. This CDR3 reads CSVAGGGDFQETQYF. The DNA of the CDR3 is TGCAGCGTTGCGGGCGGGGGGGATTTCCAAGAGACCCAGTACTTC.

This clone was picked up a small number of times. This chain links TRBV15 with TRBJ2-1, with D uncertain. CDR1 and CDR2 from the germline V gene are LNHNV and YYDKDF (reference sequence). V was clipped by 1 base and J by 4 bases, with 8 bases between them. This CDR3 is 14 amino acids long. In nucleotides, the CDR3 is TGTGCCACCAGCAGAGCAGTGAGTTACAATGAGCAGTTCTTC. Its translation: CATSRAVSYNEQFF.

V and J are TRBV7-9 and TRBJ2-1; the D gene could be TRBD1 or TRBD2 (5 bases each). The CDR3 totals 16 residues. CDR1 and CDR2 (germline): SEHNR, FQNEAQ (reference sequence). Trimming removed 3 bases from V and 8 bases from J, with 20 bases in between. CDR3 coding DNA: TGTGCCAGCAGCTTTTCTCGCAGGGAGCCCTCCCATGAGCAGTTCTTC. Amino acid sequence: CASSFSRREPSHEQFF.

The V call is TRBV9, the J call TRBJ2-1, with D hard to call. CDR3 length: 13 amino acids. Trimming left V 0 bases short and J 7 bases short, with 8 bases between. Germline lookup yields CDR1 SGDLS and CDR2 YYNGEE. The CDR3 sequence is CASSVAGSNEQFF. CDR3 DNA: TGTGCCAGCAGCGTAGCCGGGTCAAATGAGCAGTTCTTC.

With regard to this clone: The junction departs from the called germline gene at one end, perhaps through a read error. This chain links TRBV29-1 with TRBJ1-1; weak D call: TRBD1 (6 bases). This CDR3 has 15 residues. Germline loops: CDR1 SQVTM, CDR2 ANQGSEA. The CDR3 reads CSVTDNRVVYTEALF. The CDR3, as DNA: TGCAGCGTCACGGATAACAGGGTCGTGTACACTGAAGCTCTCTTT.

The rearrangement links TRBV13 to TRBJ2-7; weak D call: TRBD2 (6 bases). The CDR3 is made up of 14 amino acids. CDR1 and CDR2 (germline): PRHDT, FYEKMQ (reference sequence). V gave up 0 bases and J gave up 5 bases, with 11 bases separating them. In DNA, the CDR3 is TGTGCCAGCAGCTTAGGGCGGAGGGTCGACGAGCAGTACTTC. It is translated as CASSLGRRVDEQYF.

The chain couples TRBV30 to TRBJ2-7; tentatively, D is TRBD1 (5 bases). The CDR3 runs 13 residues. V was trimmed by 5 bases and J by 2 bases, leaving 13 bases between them. Germline V gives CDR1 GTSNPN, CDR2 SVGIG (reference sequence). The CDR3 region has the DNA TGTGCCTGGGCCGTCGGACAAACCTACGAGCAGTACTTC. It is translated as CAWAVGQTYEQYF.

This clone showed up just once. The chain combines TRBV4-3 with TRBJ2-7; tentative D call: TRBD1 (5 bases). Trimming removed 0 bases at V and 6 bases at J, with 15 bases between. CDR3 length: 15 residues. The germline V gene has CDR1 LGHNA and CDR2 YSLEER. CDR3 amino acids: CASSQEVQGISEQYF. CDR3 in DNA: TGCGCCAGCAGCCAAGAGGTCCAGGGAATTAGCGAGCAGTACTTC.

In its sample, this clone was seen a few times. The chain joins TRBV4-3 to TRBJ2-7, with TRBD1 matching 8 bases. Germline V gene sequence: CDR1 LGHNA, CDR2 YSLEER. Germline trimming cut 4 bases from V and 1 base from J; bases unmatched to any gene: 3. The CDR3 covers 14 residues. The CDR3 loop reads CASSPWTGSYEQYF. The CDR3 DNA follows: TGCGCCAGCAGCCCGTGGACAGGGTCCTACGAGCAGTACTTC.

The rearrangement links TRBV13 to TRBJ2-1; D uncertain. The CDR3 totals 12 residues. CDR1 is PRHDT and CDR2 is FYEKMQ in the germline V gene (reference sequence). Trimming took 5 bases from V and 3 from J, leaving 5 bases between them. CDR3 nucleotides: TGTGCCAGCAGCGGGGACTACAATGAGCAGTTCTTC. Translating gives CASSGDYNEQFF.

This clone was seen more than once but under ten times. The chain uses TRBV19 and TRBJ1-1; D might be TRBD1 (6 bases). Germline CDR1 reads LNHDA; CDR2 reads SQIVND (reference sequence). Between the trimmed V and J ends, which lost 3 bases and 5 bases, there was a span of 13 bases. This CDR3 has 14 amino acids. The CDR3 spells CASSITGARTEAFF. DNA for the CDR3: TGTGCCAGTAGTATCACGGGGGCAAGGACTGAAGCTTTCTTT.

V and J are TRBV7-8 and TRBJ2-5; 8 nucleotides agree with TRBD2. The CDR3 spans 15 residues. Trimming cost V 3 bases and J 1 base; bases outside gene matches: 4. Germline V CDR1 and CDR2: SGHVS, FQNEAQ. The CDR3 spells CASSFSGEIQETQYF. Written as DNA, the CDR3 is TGTGCCAGCAGCTTTAGCGGGGAGATCCAAGAGACCCAGTACTTC.

This chain links TRBV5-6 with TRBJ1-5, with TRBD1 as a possible D gene (6 bases). From germline, CDR1 is SGHDT and CDR2 YYEEEE. The CDR3 loop spans 14 amino acids. V was pared by 1 base and J by 3 bases, with 8 bases between. CDR3 in amino acids: CASSLLGANQPQHF. CDR3 sequence (DNA): TGTGCCAGCAGCTTGTTGGGGGCCAATCAGCCCCAGCATTTT.

The gene calls are TRBV4-3 and TRBJ1-2, with unresolved D. This CDR3 region has 15 residues. Germline CDR1 reads LGHNA; CDR2 reads YSLEER. Trimming stripped 0 bases from V and 4 bases from J, with 12 bases between. CDR3 sequence (DNA): TGCGCCAGCAGCCAAGATTCCAGGCGGCCCTATGGCTACACCTTC. Protein product: CASSQDSRRPYGYTF.

V usage is TRBV2 and J usage is TRBJ1-1; D gene uncertain. V was cut by 2 bases and J by 5 bases, with 6 bases left in between. The CDR3 sequence is 12 residues long. CDR1 is SNHLY, CDR2 FYNNEI, per germline. The CDR3 bases are TGTGCCAGCAGTGAATCGGGGACTGAAGCTTTCTTT. Translating gives CASSESGTEAFF.

This rearrangement joins TRBV11-2 to TRBJ2-7; 10 bases line up with TRBD1. The CDR3 contains 15 residues. Germline V CDR1 and CDR2: SGHAT, FQNNGV. The J segment lost 2 bases and the V segment lost 5 bases, leaving 6 bases of the junction unmatched. The CDR3 DNA reads as TGTGCCAGCAGCCTAGCCGGGACAGGGGCCTACGAGCAGTACTTC. This encodes CASSLAGTGAYEQYF.

This clone appeared a few times. The chain couples TRBV6-4 to TRBJ1-2; 8 nucleotides line up with TRBD1. The CDR3 loop spans 17 amino acids. CDR1 is MRHNA and CDR2 is SNTAGT in the germline V gene. The ends lost 5 bases at V and 2 bases at J; junction bases unmatched: 13. The DNA of the CDR3 is TGTGCCAGCAGTTACTTGAATCCGGGACAGGAAAACTATGGCTACACCTTC. Protein product: CASSYLNPGQENYGYTF.

The rearrangement links TRBV7-9 to TRBJ2-5; D is undetermined. The J call is doubtful: the DNA matches TRBJ2-7 better. The CDR3 runs 11 residues. Germline lookup yields CDR1 SEHNR and CDR2 FQNEAQ (reference sequence). The CDR3 sequence: CASSLSDEQYF. The CDR3 bases are TGTGCCAGCAGCTTATCGGACGAGCAGTACTTC.

This clone appeared a few times. The chain links TRBV7-6 to TRBJ2-5, with D perhaps TRBD2 (6 bases). This CDR3 is built from 14 residues. Per germline, CDR1 SGHVS and CDR2 FNYEAQ. The V end was cut by 4 bases, the J end by 3 bases, with 12 bases between. DNA of the CDR3: TGTGCCAGCAGCTCCGGGGCTAGCGAAGAGACCCAGTACTTC. Protein: CASSSGASEETQYF.

V usage is TRBV13 and J usage is TRBJ2-1; 11 positions match TRBD2. The CDR3 has 17 residues. V gave up 4 bases and J gave up 3 bases; unmatched junction bases: 8. Germline V gene data show CDR1 as PRHDT and CDR2 as FYEKMQ (reference sequence). The CDR3 DNA sequence: TGTGCCAGCAGCTCCCGCGACGGGACTAGCGGCTACAATGAGCAGTTCTTC. Residues: CASSSRDGTSGYNEQFF.

This chain links TRBV28 with TRBJ2-5; D is undetermined. Germline lookup yields CDR1 MDHEN and CDR2 SYDVKM. Trimming removed 2 bases at V and 7 bases at J, with 8 bases between. The CDR3 extends over 12 amino acids. CDR3: CASSLVPGTQYF. The DNA for the CDR3 is TGTGCCAGCAGTTTAGTCCCAGGGACCCAGTACTTC.